The 32 T cell receptor beta chains given below trace back to one sample, sequenced in a study of cytomegalovirus exposure and HLA in healthy donors. PCR involved 60 Vbeta and 13 Jbeta primers. Repertoires were generated with immunoSEQ multiplex PCR, while TCRdb's copy carries only in-frame clones and drops some. Of fewer than 100,000 clones listed, roughly 80% are singletons. Sequencing was performed on PBMCs. Receptors were obtained from a man aged 60-69 years in good health and CMV-seropositive.

The chain is built from TRBV6-1 and TRBJ2-7; no reliable D call. The CDR3 loop spans 14 amino acids. The V gene lost 5 bases and the J gene lost 0 bases, with 11 bases spanning the gap. CDR1 MNHNS and CDR2 SASEGT come from the germline V gene. DNA for the CDR3: TGTGCCAGCAGTCCCGACTGGAGCTCCTACGAGCAGTACTTC. Protein product: CASSPDWSSYEQYF.

V and J are TRBV7-8 and TRBJ2-6; D perhaps matches TRBD1 (6 bases). Germline CDR1 reads SGHVS; CDR2 reads FQNEAQ. Trimming removed 6 bases at V and 2 bases at J, with 11 bases between. The CDR3 is 15 residues long. CDR3 sequence reads: CASSRTGTGANVLTF. The CDR3 bases are TGTGCCAGCAGTCGTACAGGGACTGGGGCCAACGTCCTGACTTTC. Looking up the rest from reference TRBV7-8 and TRBJ2-6 gives the full variable domain: GAGVSQSPRYKVAKRGQDVALRCDPISGHVSLFWYQQALGQGPEFLTYFQNEAQLDKSGLPSDRFFAERPEGSVSTLKIQRTQQEDSAVYLCASSRTGTGANVLTFGAGSRLTVL.

This clone appeared a single time. The CDR3 region has the DNA TGTGCCAGCAGCAGTAGCGGGGGGCTGGGAGAGACCCAGTACTTC. It translates to CASSSSGGLGETQYF. The chain joins TRBV7-9 to TRBJ2-5; 10 positions agree with TRBD2. This CDR3 comprises 15 residues. Germline loops: CDR1 SEHNR, CDR2 FQNEAQ (reference sequence). V lost 5 bases and J lost 4; bases outside the gene matches: 7.

The chain combines TRBV5-1 with TRBJ2-7, with a possible D match to TRBD1 (7 bases). This CDR3 is built from 14 residues. The germline V gene has CDR1 SGHRS and CDR2 YFSETQ. Deletions cut 3 bases from V and 6 bases from J, with 16 bases between. The CDR3 here is CASSYRQGGGEQYF. The CDR3 nucleotides read TGCGCCAGCAGCTATAGACAGGGAGGTGGCGAGCAGTACTTC.

The chain employs TRBV5-1 and TRBJ1-2, with 11 bases lining up with TRBD1. The length of the CDR3 is 16 residues. In germline, CDR1 is SGHRS, CDR2 YFSETQ. The J segment lost 5 bases and the V segment lost 4 bases, leaving 10 bases of the junction unmatched. The CDR3 is CASSGGTGGFGYGYTF. The CDR3 DNA reads TGCGCCAGCAGCGGCGGGACAGGGGGGTTTGGGTATGGCTACACCTTC. The variable domain in full, completed from reference TRBV5-1 and TRBJ1-2, reads KAGVTQTPRYLIKTRGQQVTLSCSPISGHRSVSWYQQTPGQGLQFLFEYFSETQRNKGNFPGRFSGRQFSNSRSEMNVSTLELGDSALYLCASSGGTGGFGYGYTFGSGTRLTVV.

This clone was seen just once. V and J are TRBV19 and TRBJ2-2; possibly TRBD2 for D (6 bases). This CDR3 is 13 amino acids long. The germline gives CDR1 LNHDA, CDR2 SQIVND (reference sequence). V was clipped by 5 bases and J by 4 bases, with 8 bases between them. The CDR3 DNA reads as TGTGCCAGTAGTCTGGGAGGCACCGGGGAGCTGTTTTTT. Residues: CASSLGGTGELFF. Looking up the rest from reference TRBV19 and TRBJ2-2 gives the full variable domain: DGGITQSPKYLFRKEGQNVTLSCEQNLNHDAMYWYRQDPGQGLRLIYYSQIVNDFQKGDIAEGYSVSREKKESFPLTVTSAQKNPTAFYLCASSLGGTGELFFGEGSRLTVL.

The chain recombines TRBV7-6 with TRBJ1-1; D unclear. The V and J ends lost 1 base and 2 bases respectively, with 5 bases between them. Germline loops: CDR1 SGHVS, CDR2 FNYEAQ. This CDR3 spans 13 amino acids. The CDR3 reads CASSLVVNTEAFF. Written as DNA, the CDR3 is TGTGCCAGCAGCTTAGTTGTAAACACTGAAGCTTTCTTT. The variable domain in full, with the rest retrieved from reference TRBV7-6 and TRBJ1-1, is GAGVSQSPRYKVTKRGQDVALRCDPISGHVSLYWYRQALGQGPEFLTYFNYEAQQDKSGLPNDRFSAERPEGSISTLTIQRTEQRDSAMYRCASSLVVNTEAFFGQGTRLTVV.

This clone came up once. The chain carries TRBV7-8 and TRBJ2-1; 8 positions agree with TRBD2. This CDR3 has 15 amino acids. The germline V gene encodes CDR1 SGHVS and CDR2 FQNEAQ. After removal of 5 bases from V and 2 bases from J, the junction contained 5 bases not matched to a gene. CDR3 protein: CASSRTSRAYNEQFF. CDR3 in DNA: TGTGCCAGCAGCCGGACTAGCAGGGCCTACAATGAGCAGTTCTTC.

V and J are TRBV4-1 and TRBJ2-1; TRBD2 matches 11 bases. Looked up from germline, CDR1 is MGHRA and CDR2 is YSYEKL. J lost 15 bases, V lost 1 base, and 11 bases had no gene match. The CDR3 sequence is 15 residues long. As DNA, the CDR3 is TGCGCCAGCAGCCAAGTCACTAGCGGGGGCCAACCGGCGTTCTTC. This codes for CASSQVTSGGQPAFF.

V and J are TRBV20-1 and TRBJ2-1; D is ambiguous. The V end was cut by 6 bases, the J end by 6 bases, with 6 bases between. Germline V gene sequence: CDR1 DFQATT, CDR2 SNEGSKA (reference sequence). The CDR3 sequence is 10 residues long. This chain's CDR3 is CSAPVNEQFF. Written as DNA, the CDR3 is TGCAGTGCCCCAGTCAATGAGCAGTTCTTC.

This clone was detected only a few times. The chain has TRBV2 and TRBJ2-5; perhaps TRBD2 as D (6 bases). The CDR3 extends over 13 amino acids. Germline-derived CDR1 and CDR2 are SNHLY and FYNNEI. V gave up 6 bases and J gave up 5 bases, with 13 bases separating them. CDR3 bases: TGTGCCAGCAGGGGACTGTTAGTCGAGACCCAGTACTTC. It translates to CASRGLLVETQYF.

The chain uses TRBV7-9 and TRBJ2-7; 7 bases fit TRBD1. J was trimmed by 0 bases and V by 5 bases; bases with no gene match: 7. In germline, CDR1 is SEHNR, CDR2 FQNEAQ (reference sequence). The CDR3 is 15 residues long. CDR3 sequence reads: CASSGDSKSSYEQYF. In nucleotides, the CDR3 is TGTGCCAGCAGCGGGGACAGCAAGAGCTCCTACGAGCAGTACTTC.

V gene TRBV6-1 combines with J gene TRBJ2-1; a possible D gene is TRBD2 (6 bases). There are 15 residues in the CDR3. CDR1 is MNHNS and CDR2 is SASEGT in the germline V gene. The ends were cut back, 5 bases at V and 8 bases at J, with 19 bases in the middle. DNA of the CDR3: TGTGCCAGCAGTCTTAAGGGGAGGTGGCATGATGAGCAGTTCTTC. This encodes CASSLKGRWHDEQFF.

V gene TRBV6-5 combines with J gene TRBJ2-5; D is perhaps TRBD2 (6 bases). This CDR3 spans 15 amino acids. Germline V gives CDR1 MNHEY, CDR2 SVGAGI. V was cut by 0 bases and J by 4 bases, with 12 bases left in between. The CDR3 protein is CASSYSTGGLETQYF. In nucleotides, the CDR3 is TGTGCCAGCAGTTACTCAACAGGAGGGTTAGAGACCCAGTACTTC.

The V and J genes are TRBV18 and TRBJ1-3; no clear D. CDR1 is KGHSH, CDR2 LQKENI, per germline. This CDR3 is 18 amino acids long. V was cut by 1 base and J by 2 bases, with 18 bases left in between. The CDR3 sequence: CASSPLRAGPATGNTIYF. CDR3 nucleotides: TGTGCCAGCTCACCACTAAGAGCGGGCCCGGCAACTGGAAACACCATATATTTT.

The V call is TRBV7-3, the J call TRBJ2-5; 7 bases map to TRBD1. V trimming: 5 bases; J trimming: 5 bases; junction bases outside the gene matches: 5. This CDR3 has 13 residues. Germline V gives CDR1 SGHTA, CDR2 FQGTGA. In DNA form, the CDR3 reads TGTGCCAGCAGCCCGACAGGGCCGGAGACCCAGTACTTC. The encoded protein is CASSPTGPETQYF.

This sequence joins TRBV30 and TRBJ1-2, with D maybe TRBD1 (5 bases). Germline CDR1 and CDR2: GTSNPN and SVGIG (reference sequence). The V gene lost 0 bases and the J gene lost 8 bases, with 13 bases spanning the gap. This CDR3 has 13 amino acids. The CDR3 reads CAWSVGHSVGYTF. The CDR3 nucleotides read TGTGCCTGGAGTGTCGGACACTCTGTCGGCTACACCTTC. The complete variable domain, with remaining parts taken from reference TRBV30 and TRBJ1-2, reads SQTIHQWPATLVQPVGSPLSLECTVEGTSNPNLYWYRQAAGRGLQLLFYSVGIGQISSEVPQNLSASRPQDRQFILSSKKLLLSDSGFYLCAWSVGHSVGYTFGSGTRLTVV.

In this sample, this clone turned up a few times. This chain links TRBV2 with TRBJ1-3; no reliable D call. Per germline, CDR1 SNHLY and CDR2 FYNNEI. The CDR3 runs 14 residues. The ends were cut back, 10 bases at V and 0 bases at J, with 13 bases in the middle. CDR3 loop: CAIGEWSSGNTIYF. The CDR3 nucleotides are TGTGCCATCGGGGAATGGTCCTCTGGAAACACCATATATTTT.

The V call is TRBV7-3, the J call TRBJ2-1; 12 nucleotides line up with TRBD2. The CDR3 has 15 amino acids. Germline CDR1 and CDR2: SGHTA and FQGTGA. Trimming at V came to 3 bases and at J to 4 bases, leaving 1 base not matched to a gene. CDR3 residues: CASSLTSGGYNEQFF. The CDR3 bases are TGTGCCAGCAGCTTGACTAGCGGGGGATACAATGAGCAGTTCTTC.

This clone was counted between two and nine times. CDR3 protein: CASGLVGGVEAFF. CDR3 nucleotides: TGTGCTAGTGGTTTGGTCGGAGGAGTGGAAGCTTTCTTT. J is TRBJ1-1 and V is TRBV12-5; no firm D call. CDR1 and CDR2 (germline): LGHNT, FRNRAP. Trimming left V 0 bases short and J 8 bases short, with 10 bases between. There are 13 residues in the CDR3.

A note on this clone: The same CDR3 can be traced to other DNA sequences in this sample. This sequence joins TRBV29-1 and TRBJ1-2; the D is unclear. The V end was cut by 3 bases, the J end by 2 bases, with 7 bases between. Per the germline V gene, CDR1 is SQVTM and CDR2 is ANQGSEA. The CDR3 extends over 12 amino acids. CDR3 DNA sequence: TGCAGCGTTGAGGCGGGGAACTATGGCTACACCTTC. This codes for CSVEAGNYGYTF.

V is TRBV18 and J is TRBJ2-5; 11 bases line up with TRBD1. The germline V gene encodes CDR1 KGHSH and CDR2 LQKENI. V shed 1 base, J shed 5 bases, and the junction held 3 bases outside the gene matches. This CDR3 spans 15 amino acids. The CDR3 reads CASSPRTGGWETQYF. The CDR3 region has the DNA TGTGCCAGCTCACCACGGACAGGGGGCTGGGAGACCCAGTACTTC.

The gene calls are TRBV11-1 and TRBJ2-5; maybe TRBD2 (6 bases). The better agreement between TRBJ2-7 and the DNA end casts doubt on the J call. The CDR3 extends over 15 amino acids. Germline V gives CDR1 SGHAT, CDR2 FQDESV (reference sequence). CDR3 bases: TGTGCCAGCAGCTTAGGAGGAGGGATCTCCTACGAGCAGTACTTC. Protein: CASSLGGGISYEQYF.

The chain carries TRBV6-1 and TRBJ2-3; D unclear. V was cut by 0 bases and J by 3 bases, with 13 bases left in between. The germline V gene encodes CDR1 MNHNS and CDR2 SASEGT. The CDR3 has 16 amino acids. CDR3 in DNA: TGTGCCAGCAGTGAAGCGATCGAGGAGTCGACAGATACGCAGTATTTT. Protein product: CASSEAIEESTDTQYF.

The rearrangement uses TRBV5-1 and TRBJ2-5; 7 bases are a match to TRBD1. V lost 4 bases, J lost 1 base, and 4 bases stayed unmatched. Germline V gives CDR1 SGHRS, CDR2 YFSETQ. CDR3 length equals 14 residues. The CDR3 loop is CASSPGTAQETQYF. CDR3 nucleotides: TGCGCCAGCAGCCCAGGGACAGCCCAAGAGACCCAGTACTTC.

This clone was seen a handful of times. V and J are TRBV18 and TRBJ1-1, with D uncertain. V lost 4 bases, J lost 1 base, and 7 bases lay in between. The CDR3 spans 13 residues. The germline V gene encodes CDR1 KGHSH and CDR2 LQKENI. CDR3 amino acids: CASSLQENTEAFF. The CDR3 bases are TGTGCCAGCTCACTGCAGGAGAACACTGAAGCTTTCTTT.

The table lists this clone with a few counts. The J gene is TRBJ1-5, the V gene TRBV6-4; D remains ambiguous. Germline V gene lookup returns CDR1 MRHNA and CDR2 SNTAGT. The CDR3 is made up of 11 amino acids. DNA for the CDR3: TGTGTCTCCGATGAGTATCAGCCCCAGCATTTT. Protein sequence: CVSDEYQPQHF.

The V gene is TRBV5-1, the J gene TRBJ2-2, with D possibly matching TRBD1 (6 bases). Trimming stripped 4 bases from V and 4 bases from J, with 20 bases between. Germline CDR1 and CDR2: SGHRS and YFSETQ. The CDR3 extends over 17 amino acids. CDR3 sequence: CASSPKTGYTGTGELFF. CDR3 DNA sequence: TGCGCCAGCAGCCCGAAAACAGGGTACACGGGCACCGGGGAGCTGTTTTTT. The full variable domain, its missing parts supplied by reference TRBV5-1 and TRBJ2-2, is KAGVTQTPRYLIKTRGQQVTLSCSPISGHRSVSWYQQTPGQGLQFLFEYFSETQRNKGNFPGRFSGRQFSNSRSEMNVSTLELGDSALYLCASSPKTGYTGTGELFFGEGSRLTVL.

The rearrangement links TRBV5-1 to TRBJ2-3; D is unresolved. V was pared by 4 bases and J by 1 base, with 10 bases between. The germline V gene encodes CDR1 SGHRS and CDR2 YFSETQ. There are 14 residues in the CDR3. DNA for the CDR3: TGCGCCAGCAGCAACGGTGGGCGCACAGATACGCAGTATTTT. It is translated as CASSNGGRTDTQYF.

The gene calls are TRBV18 and TRBJ2-7; a weak D match, TRBD1 (6 bases). From germline, CDR1 is KGHSH and CDR2 LQKENI. V was clipped by 2 bases and J by 2 bases, with 10 bases between them. The CDR3 totals 14 residues. CDR3 region: CASSPNRTAYEQYF. The DNA of the CDR3 is TGTGCCAGCTCACCAAATCGGACAGCCTACGAGCAGTACTTC.

This clone was detected once. CDR3 coding DNA: TGTGCCAGTAGATCTACAGGGGCCTACGAGCAGTACTTC. Its protein product is CASRSTGAYEQYF. The J gene is TRBJ2-7, the V gene TRBV19, with TRBD1 matching 7 bases. The V gene's germline CDR1 is LNHDA and CDR2 SQIVND (reference sequence). The J segment lost 2 bases and the V segment lost 6 bases, leaving 4 bases of the junction unmatched. The CDR3 consists of 13 residues.

The J gene is TRBJ2-1, the V gene TRBV5-6, with D possibly being TRBD2 (5 bases). The V end lost 1 base, the J end lost 6 bases, and 14 bases lay between the germline ends. The CDR3 runs 15 residues. Per germline, CDR1 SGHDT and CDR2 YYEEEE. The CDR3 here is CASSLLGLAGNEQFF. The CDR3 region has the DNA TGTGCCAGCAGCTTGCTAGGGCTAGCCGGCAATGAGCAGTTCTTC.